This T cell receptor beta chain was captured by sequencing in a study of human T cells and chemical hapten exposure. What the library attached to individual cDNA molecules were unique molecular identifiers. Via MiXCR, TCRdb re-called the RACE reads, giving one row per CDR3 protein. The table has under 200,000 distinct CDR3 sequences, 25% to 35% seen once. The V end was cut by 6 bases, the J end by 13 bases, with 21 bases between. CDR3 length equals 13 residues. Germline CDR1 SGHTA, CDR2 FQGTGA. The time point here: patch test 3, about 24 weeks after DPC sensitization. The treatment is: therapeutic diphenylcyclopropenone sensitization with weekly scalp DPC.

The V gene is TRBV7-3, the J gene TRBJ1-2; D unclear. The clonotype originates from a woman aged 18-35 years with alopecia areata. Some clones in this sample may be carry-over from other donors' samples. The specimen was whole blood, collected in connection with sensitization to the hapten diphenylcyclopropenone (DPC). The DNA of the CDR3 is TGTGCCAGCAGTTCCTTAAGATTTACCCCGTGCACCTTC. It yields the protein CASSSLRFTPCTF.